The sequence of this TCR beta chain was determined in a study of PD-L1 blockade in urothelial cancer. Time point noted: peripheral blood 6 weeks after treatment start. Measured with immunoSEQ multiplex PCR; TCRdb has only the in-frame clones, and not every one. The repertoire holds 35,000 to 55,000 clones, roughly 80% seen once, with roughly 15% in the top ten. In this sample, this clone turned up a few times. The receptor was isolated from a man aged 55-75 years with urothelial cancer. The sequenced sample was PBMCs, obtained around atezolizumab (anti-PD-L1) treatment.

CDR3 loop: CASSEDGGNNSPLHF. In DNA, the CDR3 is TGTGCCAGCAGTGAAGATGGGGGGAATAATTCACCCCTCCACTTT. This chain uses TRBV6-1 with TRBJ1-6; perhaps TRBD1 as D (5 bases). Germline V lookup: CDR1 MNHNS, CDR2 SASEGT. CDR3 size: 15 residues. V lost 1 base and J lost 5, with 9 bases in between.